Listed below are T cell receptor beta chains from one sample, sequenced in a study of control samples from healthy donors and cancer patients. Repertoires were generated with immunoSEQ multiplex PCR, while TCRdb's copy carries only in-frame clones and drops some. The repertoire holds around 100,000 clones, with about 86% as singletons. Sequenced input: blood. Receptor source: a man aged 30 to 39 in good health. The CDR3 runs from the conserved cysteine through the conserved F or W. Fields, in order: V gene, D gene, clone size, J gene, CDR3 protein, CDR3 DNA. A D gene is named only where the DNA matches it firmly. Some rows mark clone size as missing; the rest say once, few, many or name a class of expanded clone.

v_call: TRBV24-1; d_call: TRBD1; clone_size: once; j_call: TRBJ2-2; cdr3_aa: CATSGRGRIGELFF; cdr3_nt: TGTGCCACCAGTGGAAGGGGGCGGATCGGGGAGCTGTTTTTT
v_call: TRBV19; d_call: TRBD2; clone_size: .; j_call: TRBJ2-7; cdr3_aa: CASSRGTSGSWQYF; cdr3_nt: TGTGCCAGTAGTAGGGGGACTAGCGGGAGCTGGCAGTACTTC
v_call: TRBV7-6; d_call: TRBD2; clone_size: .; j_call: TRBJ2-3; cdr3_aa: CASSARLAGSTDTQYF; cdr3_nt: TGTGCCAGCAGCGCCCGACTAGCGGGGAGCACAGATACGCAGTATTTT
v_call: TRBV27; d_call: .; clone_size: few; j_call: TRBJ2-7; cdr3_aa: CASSDNHRVQYF; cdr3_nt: TGTGCCAGCAGTGACAACCACAGGGTGCAGTACTTC
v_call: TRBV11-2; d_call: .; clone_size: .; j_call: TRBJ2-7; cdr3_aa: CASSLDRQEFYEQYF; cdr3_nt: TGTGCCAGCAGCTTAGATCGTCAGGAATTCTACGAGCAGTACTTC
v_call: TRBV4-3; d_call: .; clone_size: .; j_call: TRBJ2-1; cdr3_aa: CASSQEGTKFYNEQFF; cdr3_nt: TGCGCCAGCAGCCAAGAAGGAACTAAATTTTACAATGAGCAGTTCTTC
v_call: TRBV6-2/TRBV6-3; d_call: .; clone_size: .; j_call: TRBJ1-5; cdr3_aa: CASSYTWGAGQPQHF; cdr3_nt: TGTGCCAGCAGTTACACGTGGGGGGCGGGTCAGCCCCAGCATTTT
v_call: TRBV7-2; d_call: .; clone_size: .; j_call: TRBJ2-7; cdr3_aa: CASSLGMDGGKYYEWQYF; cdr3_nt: TGTGCCAGCAGCTTGGGAATGGACGGAGGAAAATATTACGAGTGGCAGTACTTC
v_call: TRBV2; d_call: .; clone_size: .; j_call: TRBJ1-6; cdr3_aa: CASSIQVTYNSPLHF; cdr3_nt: TGTGCCAGCAGCATTCAGGTCACCTATAATTCACCCCTCCACTTT
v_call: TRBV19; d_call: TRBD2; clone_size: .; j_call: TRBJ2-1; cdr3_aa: CASKGPGTSGTPSYNEQFF; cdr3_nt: TGTGCCAGTAAGGGCCCCGGGACTAGCGGGACTCCCTCCTACAATGAGCAGTTCTTC
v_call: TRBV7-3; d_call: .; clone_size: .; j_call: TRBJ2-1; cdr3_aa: CASSLTRGNEQFF; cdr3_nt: TGTGCCAGCAGCTTAACGCGGGGCAATGAGCAGTTCTTC
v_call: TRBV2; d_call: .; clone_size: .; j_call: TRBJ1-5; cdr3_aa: CASSARGSLGQPQHF; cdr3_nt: TGTGCCAGCAGCGCCCGTGGCAGCTTAGGTCAGCCCCAGCATTTT
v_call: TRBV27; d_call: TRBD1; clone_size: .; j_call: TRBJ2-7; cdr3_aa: CASGGTGSSYEQYF; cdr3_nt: TGTGCCAGCGGTGGGACAGGGAGCTCCTACGAGCAGTACTTC
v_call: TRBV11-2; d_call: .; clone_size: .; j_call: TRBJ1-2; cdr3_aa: CASSLDRVDGYTF; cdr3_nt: TGTGCCAGCAGCTTAGACAGGGTGGATGGCTACACCTTC
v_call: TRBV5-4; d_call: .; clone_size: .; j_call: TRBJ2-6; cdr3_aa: CASSPDRSSGANVLTF; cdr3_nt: TGTGCCAGCAGCCCCGACAGAAGTTCTGGGGCCAACGTCCTGACTTTC
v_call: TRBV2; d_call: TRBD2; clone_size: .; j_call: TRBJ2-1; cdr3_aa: CASSERSGSFGNEQFF; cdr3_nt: TGTGCCAGCAGTGAACGTAGCGGGAGTTTTGGCAATGAGCAGTTCTTC
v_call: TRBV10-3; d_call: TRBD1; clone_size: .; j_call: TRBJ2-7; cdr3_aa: CAISEIAGQGFIDEQYF; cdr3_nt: TGTGCCATCAGTGAAATTGCTGGACAGGGGTTTATAGACGAGCAGTACTTC
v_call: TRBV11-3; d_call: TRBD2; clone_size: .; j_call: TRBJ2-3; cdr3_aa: CASRSSSGITDTQYF; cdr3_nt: TGTGCCAGCAGATCTTCTAGCGGAATCACAGATACGCAGTATTTT
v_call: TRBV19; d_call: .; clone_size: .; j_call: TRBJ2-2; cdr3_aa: CASRLVPGELFF; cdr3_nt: TGTGCCAGCCGACTAGTCCCCGGGGAGCTGTTTTTT
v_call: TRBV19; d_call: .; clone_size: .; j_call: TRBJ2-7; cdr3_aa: CASSIGGGADYEQYF; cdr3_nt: TGTGCCAGTAGTATAGGTGGCGGGGCTGACTACGAGCAGTACTTC
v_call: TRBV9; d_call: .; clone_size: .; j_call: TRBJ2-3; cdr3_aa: CASSPRVTDTQYF; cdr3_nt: TGTGCCAGCAGCCCGAGGGTCACAGATACGCAGTATTTT
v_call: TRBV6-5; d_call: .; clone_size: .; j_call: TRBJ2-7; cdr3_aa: CASTNGVYEQYF; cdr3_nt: TGTGCCAGCACCAACGGGGTCTACGAGCAGTACTTC
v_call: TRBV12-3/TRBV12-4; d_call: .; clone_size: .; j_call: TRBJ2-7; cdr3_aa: CASKQGPKQYF; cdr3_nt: TGTGCCAGCAAGCAGGGGCCGAAGCAGTACTTC
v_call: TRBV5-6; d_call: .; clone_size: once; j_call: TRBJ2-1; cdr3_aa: CASSLVARDSNEQFF; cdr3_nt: TGTGCCAGCAGCTTGGTAGCGCGGGACTCCAATGAGCAGTTCTTC
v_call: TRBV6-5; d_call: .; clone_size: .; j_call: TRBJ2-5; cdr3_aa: CASSFTGTLQETQYF; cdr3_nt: TGTGCCAGCAGTTTCACAGGGACACTACAAGAGACCCAGTACTTC
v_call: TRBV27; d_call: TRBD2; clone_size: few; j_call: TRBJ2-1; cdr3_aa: CASSPLESGGEQFF; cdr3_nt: TGTGCCAGCAGTCCATTGGAATCGGGGGGTGAGCAGTTCTTC
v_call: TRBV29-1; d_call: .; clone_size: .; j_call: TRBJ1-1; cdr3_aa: CSLTQGMNTEAFF; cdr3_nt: TGCAGCCTAACCCAGGGAATGAACACTGAAGCTTTCTTT
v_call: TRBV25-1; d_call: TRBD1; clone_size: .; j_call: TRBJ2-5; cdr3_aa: CASSDSPDRVETQYF; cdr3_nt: TGTGCCAGCAGTGACAGCCCGGACAGGGTTGAGACCCAGTACTTC
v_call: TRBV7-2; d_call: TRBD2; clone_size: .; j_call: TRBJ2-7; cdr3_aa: CASSLMGGPYEQYF; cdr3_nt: TGTGCCAGCAGCTTAATGGGAGGGCCCTACGAGCAGTACTTC
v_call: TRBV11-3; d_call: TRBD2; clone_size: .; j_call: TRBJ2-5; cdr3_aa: CASSHTPGGDGGTQYF; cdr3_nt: TGTGCCAGCAGCCACACCCCGGGGGGGGACGGGGGGACCCAGTACTTC
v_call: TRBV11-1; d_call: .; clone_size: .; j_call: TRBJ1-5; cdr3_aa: CASSLGPYQPQHF; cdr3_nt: TGTGCCAGCAGCTTAGGTCCTTATCAGCCCCAGCATTTT
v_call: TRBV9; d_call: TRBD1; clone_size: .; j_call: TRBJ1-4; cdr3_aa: CASSVGRQGGEKLFF; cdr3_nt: TGTGCCAGCAGCGTAGGTCGACAGGGGGGTGAAAAACTGTTTTTT
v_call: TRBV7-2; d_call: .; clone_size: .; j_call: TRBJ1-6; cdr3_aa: CASSLVEGGNSPLHF; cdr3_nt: TGTGCCAGCAGCTTAGTTGAAGGGGGAAATTCACCCCTCCACTTT
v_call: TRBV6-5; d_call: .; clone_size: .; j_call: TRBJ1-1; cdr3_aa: CASRGAEGDAFF; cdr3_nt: TGTGCCAGCAGGGGAGCCGAGGGCGACGCTTTCTTT
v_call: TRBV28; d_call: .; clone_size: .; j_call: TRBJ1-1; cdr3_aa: CASSSPGGGDTEAFF; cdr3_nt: TGTGCCAGCAGTTCGCCCGGGGGCGGCGACACTGAAGCTTTCTTT
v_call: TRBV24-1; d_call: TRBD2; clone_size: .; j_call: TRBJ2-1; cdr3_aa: CATSDFGLAGGKSSYNEQFF; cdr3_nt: TGTGCCACCAGTGATTTTGGACTAGCGGGAGGTAAAAGCTCCTACAATGAGCAGTTCTTC
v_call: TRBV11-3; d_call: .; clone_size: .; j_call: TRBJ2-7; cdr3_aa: CASSLTHYEQYF; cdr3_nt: TGTGCCAGCAGCTTAACTCACTACGAGCAGTACTTC
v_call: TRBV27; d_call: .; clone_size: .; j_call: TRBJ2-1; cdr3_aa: CASSRLNLGNEQFF; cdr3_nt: TGTGCCAGCAGTCGGCTAAACTTGGGTAATGAGCAGTTCTTC
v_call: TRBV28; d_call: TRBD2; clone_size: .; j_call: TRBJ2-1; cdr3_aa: CASSSRTSGLSYNEQFF; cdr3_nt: TGTGCCAGCAGTTCCCGGACTAGCGGCCTTTCCTACAATGAGCAGTTCTTC
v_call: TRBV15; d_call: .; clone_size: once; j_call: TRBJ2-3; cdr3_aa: CASTGQGTDTQYF; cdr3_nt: TGTGCCAGTACCGGGCAGGGCACAGATACGCAGTATTTT
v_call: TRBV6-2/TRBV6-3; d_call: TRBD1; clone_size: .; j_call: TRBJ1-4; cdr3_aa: CASSFGQGGEKLFF; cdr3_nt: TGTGCCAGCAGCTTTGGACAGGGTGGAGAAAAACTGTTTTTT
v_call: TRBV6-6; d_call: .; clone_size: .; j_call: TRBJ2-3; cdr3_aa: CASRSDRKPDTQYF; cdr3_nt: TGTGCCAGCAGGTCTGACAGGAAGCCGGATACGCAGTATTTT
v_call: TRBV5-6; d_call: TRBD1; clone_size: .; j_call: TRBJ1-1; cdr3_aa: CASSYRQGNTEAFF; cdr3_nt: TGTGCCAGCAGCTACCGACAGGGGAACACTGAAGCTTTCTTT
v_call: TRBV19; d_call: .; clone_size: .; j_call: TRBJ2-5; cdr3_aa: CASTTKRDSETQYF; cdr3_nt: TGTGCCAGTACGACGAAACGGGACTCTGAGACCCAGTACTTC
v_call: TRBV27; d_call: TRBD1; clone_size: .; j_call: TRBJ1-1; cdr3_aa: CASSSMTGGRVLYTEAFF; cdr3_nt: TGTGCCAGCAGTTCCATGACAGGGGGCCGTGTTCTATACACTGAAGCTTTCTTT
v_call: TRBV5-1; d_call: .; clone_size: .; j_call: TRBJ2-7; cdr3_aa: CASSFNGADEQYF; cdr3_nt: TGCGCCAGCAGCTTCAACGGAGCCGACGAGCAGTACTTC
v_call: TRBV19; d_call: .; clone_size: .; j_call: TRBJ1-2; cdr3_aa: CASSPQDYGYTF; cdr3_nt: TGTGCCAGTAGTCCACAGGACTATGGCTACACCTTC
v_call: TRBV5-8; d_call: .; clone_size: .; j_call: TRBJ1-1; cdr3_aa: CASGSFTEAFF; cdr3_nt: TGTGCCAGCGGGTCGTTCACTGAAGCTTTCTTT